This T cell receptor beta chain was recovered during a study of cytomegalovirus exposure and HLA in healthy donors. With 60 Vbeta and 13 Jbeta primers, the PCR was carried out. The data were produced by immunoSEQ multiplex PCR, yet TCRdb's version contains in-frame clones alone and is incomplete. Among around 91,000 clones listed, more than 70% were seen once. Germline CDR1 is SGHTA and CDR2 is FQGNSA. CDR3 size: 15 residues. Trimming pared 1 base from V and 5 bases from J, leaving 14 bases between. The study, taken as a whole, reports: From TCR beta sequences, most subjects' HLA-A and HLA-B alleles were reportedly predicted accurately.

Each donor was healthy, and each was a bone marrow donor. In the case of this clone: Its antigen is not known.

This sequence was found in a male donor in good health and CMV-seropositive. Sequencing used PBMCs. The J gene is TRBJ2-5, the V gene TRBV7-2; TRBD2 is a possible D gene (6 bases). For the CDR3, the DNA is TGTGCCAGCAGCTTAGGGACCGGGGGTACTGAGACCCAGTACTTC. Translated, it gives CASSLGTGGTETQYF.